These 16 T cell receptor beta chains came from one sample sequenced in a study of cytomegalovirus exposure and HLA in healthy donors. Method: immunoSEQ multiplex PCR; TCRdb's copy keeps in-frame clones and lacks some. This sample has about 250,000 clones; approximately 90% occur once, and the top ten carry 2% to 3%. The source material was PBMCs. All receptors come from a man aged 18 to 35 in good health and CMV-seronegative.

CDR3 amino acids: CASSQPLVGNEQFF. CDR3 DNA sequence: TGCGCCAGCAGCCAACCCCTAGTCGGCAATGAGCAGTTCTTC. The chain links TRBV4-1 to TRBJ2-1; D unresolved. CDR1 is MGHRA and CDR2 is YSYEKL in the germline V gene. Trimming cost V 2 bases and J 6 bases, with 11 bases left between them. The CDR3 has 14 amino acids.

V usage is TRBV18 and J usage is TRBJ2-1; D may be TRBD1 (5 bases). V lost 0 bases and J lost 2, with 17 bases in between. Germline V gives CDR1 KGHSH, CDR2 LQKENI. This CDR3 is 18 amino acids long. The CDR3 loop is CASSPPRGGETAYNEQFF. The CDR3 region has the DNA TGTGCCAGCTCACCACCTAGGGGCGGAGAGACCGCCTACAATGAGCAGTTCTTC. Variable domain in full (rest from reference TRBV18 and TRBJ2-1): NAGVMQNPRHLVRRRGQEARLRCSPMKGHSHVYWYRQLPEEGLKFMVYLQKENIIDESGMPKERFSAEFPKEGPSILRIQQVVRGDSAAYFCASSPPRGGETAYNEQFFGPGTRLTVL.

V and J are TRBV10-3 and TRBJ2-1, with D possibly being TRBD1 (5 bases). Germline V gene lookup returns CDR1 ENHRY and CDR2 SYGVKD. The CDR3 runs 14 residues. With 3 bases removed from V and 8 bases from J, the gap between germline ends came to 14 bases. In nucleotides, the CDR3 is TGTGCCATCAGTGATGGTAGTAGGGGCGATGAGCAGTTCTTC. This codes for CAISDGSRGDEQFF.

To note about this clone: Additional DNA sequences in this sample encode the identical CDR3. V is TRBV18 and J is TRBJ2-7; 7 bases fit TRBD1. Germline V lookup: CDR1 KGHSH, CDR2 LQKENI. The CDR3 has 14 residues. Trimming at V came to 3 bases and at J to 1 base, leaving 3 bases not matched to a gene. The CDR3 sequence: CASSPGQTSYEQYF. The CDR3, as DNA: TGTGCCAGCTCACCGGGACAGACTTCCTACGAGCAGTACTTC.

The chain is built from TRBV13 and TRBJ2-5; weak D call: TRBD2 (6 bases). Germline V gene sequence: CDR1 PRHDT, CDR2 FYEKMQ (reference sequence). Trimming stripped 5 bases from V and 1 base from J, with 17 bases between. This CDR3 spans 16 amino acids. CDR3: CASSPQLADFQETQYF. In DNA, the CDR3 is TGTGCCAGCAGCCCCCAACTAGCCGATTTCCAAGAGACCCAGTACTTC.

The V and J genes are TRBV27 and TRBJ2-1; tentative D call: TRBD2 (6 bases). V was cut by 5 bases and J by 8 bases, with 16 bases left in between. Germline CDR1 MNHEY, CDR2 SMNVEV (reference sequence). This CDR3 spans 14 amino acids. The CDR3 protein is CASSPLGTADEQFF. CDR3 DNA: TGTGCCAGCAGTCCCCTCGGGACTGCCGATGAGCAGTTCTTC.

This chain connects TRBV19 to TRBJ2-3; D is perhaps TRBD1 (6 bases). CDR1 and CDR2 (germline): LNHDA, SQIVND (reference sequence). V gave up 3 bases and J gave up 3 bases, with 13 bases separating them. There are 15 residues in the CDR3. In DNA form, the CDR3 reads TGTGCCAGTAGTATGGCTCCAGGGGCAACAGATACGCAGTATTTT. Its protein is CASSMAPGATDTQYF.

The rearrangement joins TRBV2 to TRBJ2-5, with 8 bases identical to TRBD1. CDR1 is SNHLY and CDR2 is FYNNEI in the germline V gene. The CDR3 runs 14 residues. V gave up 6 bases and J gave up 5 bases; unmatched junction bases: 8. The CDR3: CASSEPTGEETQYF. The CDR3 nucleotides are TGTGCCAGCAGCGAACCGACAGGGGAGGAGACCCAGTACTTC.

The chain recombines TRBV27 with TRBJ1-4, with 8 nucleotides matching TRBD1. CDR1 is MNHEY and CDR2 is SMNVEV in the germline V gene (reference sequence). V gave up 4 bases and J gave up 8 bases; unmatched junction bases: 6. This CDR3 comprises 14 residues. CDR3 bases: TGTGCCAGCAGTTCCGGGACAGGTCAGGAAAAACTGTTTTTT. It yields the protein CASSSGTGQEKLFF.

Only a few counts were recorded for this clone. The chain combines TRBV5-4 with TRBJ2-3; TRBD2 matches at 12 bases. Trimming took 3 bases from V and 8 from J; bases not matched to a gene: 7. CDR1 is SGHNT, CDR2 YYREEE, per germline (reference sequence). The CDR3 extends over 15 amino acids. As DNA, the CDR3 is TGTGCCAGCAGCTCCCGACTAGCGGGGGTCGGTACGCAGTATTTT. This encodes CASSSRLAGVGTQYF.

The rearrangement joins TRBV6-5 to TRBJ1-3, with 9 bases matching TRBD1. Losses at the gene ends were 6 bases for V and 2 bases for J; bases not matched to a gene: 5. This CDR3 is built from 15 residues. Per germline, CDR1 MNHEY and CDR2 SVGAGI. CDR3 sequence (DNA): TGTGCCAGCAGACCTACAGGGGGCCCTGGAAACACCATATATTTT. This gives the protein CASRPTGGPGNTIYF.

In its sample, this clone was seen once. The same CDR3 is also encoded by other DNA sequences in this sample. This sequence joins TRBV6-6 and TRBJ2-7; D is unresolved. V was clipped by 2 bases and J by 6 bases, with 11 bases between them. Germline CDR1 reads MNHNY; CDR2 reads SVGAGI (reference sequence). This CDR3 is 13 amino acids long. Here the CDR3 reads CASSYERRGEQYF. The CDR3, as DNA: TGTGCCAGCAGTTACGAGAGGAGAGGCGAGCAGTACTTC.

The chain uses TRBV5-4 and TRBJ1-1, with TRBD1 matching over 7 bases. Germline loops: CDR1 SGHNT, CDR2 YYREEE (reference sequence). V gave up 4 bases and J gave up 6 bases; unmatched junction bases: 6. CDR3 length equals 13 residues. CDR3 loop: CASSPTGVPEAFF. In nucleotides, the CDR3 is TGTGCCAGCAGCCCAACAGGGGTACCTGAAGCTTTCTTT. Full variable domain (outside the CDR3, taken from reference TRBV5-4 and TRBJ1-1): ETGVTQSPTHLIKTRGQQVTLRCSSQSGHNTVSWYQQALGQGPQFIFQYYREEENGRGNFPPRFSGLQFPNYSSELNVNALELDDSALYLCASSPTGVPEAFFGQGTRLTVV.

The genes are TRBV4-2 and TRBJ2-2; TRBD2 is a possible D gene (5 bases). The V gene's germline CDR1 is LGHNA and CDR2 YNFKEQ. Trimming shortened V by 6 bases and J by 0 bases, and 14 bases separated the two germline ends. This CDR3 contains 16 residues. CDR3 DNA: TGTGCCAGCAGTACCCTCTGGGAGTCGAACACCGGGGAGCTGTTTTTT. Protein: CASSTLWESNTGELFF.

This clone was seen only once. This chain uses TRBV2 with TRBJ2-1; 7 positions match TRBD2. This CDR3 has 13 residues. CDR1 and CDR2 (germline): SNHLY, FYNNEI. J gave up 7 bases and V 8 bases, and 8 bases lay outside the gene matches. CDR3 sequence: CASAGEIQNEQFF. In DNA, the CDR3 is TGTGCCAGCGCGGGGGAGATCCAAAATGAGCAGTTCTTC.

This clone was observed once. The CDR3 DNA follows: TGTGCCAGCAGGACCGGGACAGGGTCTTGGGCAACTAATGAAAAACTGTTTTTT. This gives the protein CASRTGTGSWATNEKLFF. This chain uses TRBV25-1 with TRBJ1-4; 9 bases align to TRBD1. V lost 6 bases and J lost 0; bases outside the gene matches: 11. The CDR3 has 18 amino acids. Germline V gives CDR1 MGHDK, CDR2 SYGVNS.